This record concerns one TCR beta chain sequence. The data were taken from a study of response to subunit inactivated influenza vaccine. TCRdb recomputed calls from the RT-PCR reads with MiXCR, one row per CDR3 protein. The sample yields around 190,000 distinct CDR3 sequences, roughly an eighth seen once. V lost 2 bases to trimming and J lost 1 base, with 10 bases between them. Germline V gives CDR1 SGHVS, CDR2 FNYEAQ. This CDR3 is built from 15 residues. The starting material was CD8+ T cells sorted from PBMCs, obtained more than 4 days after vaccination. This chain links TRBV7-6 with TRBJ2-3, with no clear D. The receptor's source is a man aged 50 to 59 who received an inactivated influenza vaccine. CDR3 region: CASSLTSLGTDTQYF. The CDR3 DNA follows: TGTGCCAGCAGCTTAACATCTCTCGGCACAGATACGCAGTATTTT.